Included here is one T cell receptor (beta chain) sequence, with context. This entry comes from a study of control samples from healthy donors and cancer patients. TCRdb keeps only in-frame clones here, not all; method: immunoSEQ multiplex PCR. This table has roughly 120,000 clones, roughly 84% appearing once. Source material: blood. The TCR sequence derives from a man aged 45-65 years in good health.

The CDR3 nucleotides are TGCGCCAGCAGCCAAGGGGGGTACTATGGCTACACCTTC. It is translated as CASSQGGYYGYTF. The rearrangement joins TRBV4-1 to TRBJ1-2, with D perhaps TRBD1 (5 bases). The ends were cut back, 1 base at V and 3 bases at J, with 6 bases in the middle. The CDR3 has 13 amino acids. The germline CDR1 and CDR2 sequences are MGHRA and YSYEKL.